This is a list of T cell receptor beta chains from one sample in a study of shared clonotypes between healthy human individuals. Assay used: immunoSEQ multiplex PCR; TCRdb lists only in-frame clones, some missing. In the table there are roughly 2.5 million clones, around nine tenths of which are singletons. The specimen was naive CD4+ T cells sorted from blood. The source of these receptors is a man between 18 and 29 years old in good health. Each CDR3 is given with its conserved first and last residue. Each record gives: V gene, J gene, D gene, clone size, CDR3 protein, CDR3 DNA. A D gene is named only where the DNA matches it firmly. Not every row has a clone size; where given, it reads once, few, many or a size class.

V gene: TRBV6-6; J gene: TRBJ2-7; D gene: -; clone size: -; CDR3 protein: CASSQTGTQEQYF; CDR3 DNA: TGTGCCAGCAGTCAAACAGGGACTCAAGAGCAGTACTTC
V gene: TRBV30; J gene: TRBJ2-7; D gene: -; clone size: -; CDR3 protein: CAWRGFSYEQYF; CDR3 DNA: TGTGCCTGGAGAGGATTCTCCTACGAGCAGTACTTC
V gene: TRBV11-3; J gene: TRBJ2-2; D gene: TRBD1; clone size: -; CDR3 protein: CASSSGQGNTGELFF; CDR3 DNA: TGTGCCAGCAGCTCGGGACAGGGGAACACCGGGGAGCTGTTTTTT
V gene: TRBV6-5; J gene: TRBJ2-7; D gene: TRBD1; clone size: -; CDR3 protein: CASSYGRGYEQYF; CDR3 DNA: TGTGCCAGCAGTTACGGCAGGGGGTACGAGCAGTACTTC
V gene: TRBV5-4; J gene: TRBJ2-1; D gene: -; clone size: -; CDR3 protein: CASSLFMGRNSYNEQFF; CDR3 DNA: TGTGCCAGCAGCTTGTTTATGGGGAGAAACTCCTACAATGAGCAGTTCTTC
V gene: TRBV10-3; J gene: TRBJ1-1; D gene: TRBD1; clone size: once; CDR3 protein: CAISMYGQGKNEAFF; CDR3 DNA: TGTGCCATCAGCATGTATGGACAGGGGAAGAACGAAGCTTTCTTT
V gene: TRBV7-6; J gene: TRBJ2-5; D gene: TRBD2; clone size: once; CDR3 protein: CASSFGRGGQTQYF; CDR3 DNA: TGTGCCAGCAGCTTCGGACGGGGAGGGCAGACCCAGTACTTC
V gene: TRBV7-8; J gene: TRBJ1-2; D gene: -; clone size: once; CDR3 protein: CASSLGPLYGYTF; CDR3 DNA: TGTGCCAGCAGCTTAGGACCCTTGTATGGCTACACCTTC
V gene: TRBV7-5; J gene: TRBJ2-3; D gene: -; clone size: -; CDR3 protein: CARSYHQRGQEDTQYF; CDR3 DNA: TGTGCCAGAAGCTACCACCAGCGGGGTCAGGAGGATACGCAGTATTTT
V gene: TRBV2; J gene: TRBJ2-5; D gene: -; clone size: -; CDR3 protein: CASSEAPRETQYF; CDR3 DNA: TGTGCCAGCAGTGAGGCCCCTCGGGAGACCCAGTACTTC
V gene: TRBV10-1; J gene: TRBJ2-7; D gene: -; clone size: -; CDR3 protein: CASSDSADSYEQYF; CDR3 DNA: TGCGCCAGCAGTGACTCTGCTGATTCCTACGAGCAGTACTTC
V gene: TRBV7-3; J gene: TRBJ2-5; D gene: TRBD1; clone size: -; CDR3 protein: CASSRGTGGGVETQYF; CDR3 DNA: TGTGCCAGCAGCCGAGGGACAGGGGGCGGAGTAGAGACCCAGTACTTC
V gene: TRBV9; J gene: TRBJ2-3; D gene: -; clone size: -; CDR3 protein: CASSVVGADTQYF; CDR3 DNA: TGTGCCAGCAGCGTAGTTGGGGCAGATACGCAGTATTTT
V gene: TRBV6-1; J gene: TRBJ1-4; D gene: TRBD1; clone size: once; CDR3 protein: CASSEGVTGYIFATNEKLFF; CDR3 DNA: TGTGCCAGCAGTGAGGGGGTGACAGGGTACATTTTTGCAACTAATGAAAAACTGTTTTTT
V gene: TRBV19; J gene: TRBJ2-5; D gene: -; clone size: -; CDR3 protein: CASSIGTVQETQYF; CDR3 DNA: TGTGCCAGTAGTATAGGTACGGTCCAAGAGACCCAGTACTTC
V gene: TRBV2; J gene: TRBJ2-7; D gene: -; clone size: -; CDR3 protein: CASSDKVGTEIYEQYF; CDR3 DNA: TGTGCCAGCAGTGATAAAGTCGGAACAGAAATCTACGAGCAGTACTTC
V gene: TRBV2; J gene: TRBJ2-1; D gene: -; clone size: -; CDR3 protein: CAAGLNEQFF; CDR3 DNA: TGTGCCGCCGGGCTTAATGAGCAGTTCTTC
V gene: TRBV21-1; J gene: TRBJ2-1; D gene: -; clone size: -; CDR3 protein: CASSTERLAAYNEQFF; CDR3 DNA: TGTGCCAGCAGCACCGAAAGACTAGCGGCATACAATGAGCAGTTCTTC
V gene: TRBV18; J gene: TRBJ1-5; D gene: TRBD1; clone size: -; CDR3 protein: CASSPGQGLHQPQHF; CDR3 DNA: TGTGCCAGCTCACCGGGACAGGGACTGCATCAGCCCCAGCATTTT
V gene: TRBV5-1; J gene: TRBJ1-6; D gene: TRBD1; clone size: -; CDR3 protein: CASSRTGPNSPLHF; CDR3 DNA: TGCGCCAGCAGCAGGACAGGCCCGAATTCACCCCTCCACTTT
V gene: TRBV5-4; J gene: TRBJ2-3; D gene: -; clone size: -; CDR3 protein: CASSSTVSTDTQYF; CDR3 DNA: TGTGCCAGCAGCTCGACAGTTAGCACAGATACGCAGTATTTT
V gene: TRBV18; J gene: TRBJ1-3; D gene: -; clone size: -; CDR3 protein: CASSPGRRPSGNTIYF; CDR3 DNA: TGTGCCAGCTCACCTGGGCGGAGACCCTCTGGAAACACCATATATTTT
V gene: TRBV5-4; J gene: TRBJ2-7; D gene: TRBD2; clone size: -; CDR3 protein: CASSSGTSGVNYEQYF; CDR3 DNA: TGTGCCAGCAGCTCGGGGACTAGCGGGGTAAATTACGAGCAGTACTTC
V gene: TRBV11-3; J gene: TRBJ2-2; D gene: TRBD1; clone size: -; CDR3 protein: CASSLVGPRQGRTGELFF; CDR3 DNA: TGTGCCAGCAGCTTAGTTGGACCCCGACAGGGGAGGACCGGGGAGCTGTTTTTT
V gene: TRBV4-3; J gene: TRBJ2-2; D gene: -; clone size: -; CDR3 protein: CASSPGAGTGELFF; CDR3 DNA: TGCGCCAGCAGCCCCGGGGCCGGGACCGGGGAGCTGTTTTTT
V gene: TRBV5-1; J gene: TRBJ2-7; D gene: TRBD1; clone size: -; CDR3 protein: CASSPSQGQGYEQYF; CDR3 DNA: TGCGCCAGCAGCCCTTCGCAAGGACAGGGGTACGAGCAGTACTTC
V gene: TRBV27; J gene: TRBJ1-5; D gene: TRBD1; clone size: few; CDR3 protein: CASSPGTVPHQPQHF; CDR3 DNA: TGTGCCAGCAGTCCCGGGACAGTACCCCATCAGCCCCAGCATTTT
V gene: TRBV6-5; J gene: TRBJ2-7; D gene: -; clone size: -; CDR3 protein: CASSWDRDYEQYF; CDR3 DNA: TGTGCCAGCAGTTGGGACCGCGACTACGAGCAGTACTTC
V gene: TRBV19; J gene: TRBJ1-1; D gene: -; clone size: -; CDR3 protein: CASSMLSGNTEAFF; CDR3 DNA: TGTGCCAGTAGTATGCTATCTGGAAACACTGAAGCTTTCTTT
V gene: TRBV5-4; J gene: TRBJ2-2; D gene: -; clone size: -; CDR3 protein: CASSLGSRSNTGELFF; CDR3 DNA: TGTGCCAGCAGCTTGGGTAGCCGTTCGAACACCGGGGAGCTGTTTTTT
V gene: TRBV2; J gene: TRBJ2-7; D gene: -; clone size: -; CDR3 protein: CASSQEDYEQYF; CDR3 DNA: TGTGCCAGCTCTCAGGAAGACTACGAGCAGTACTTC
V gene: TRBV4-1; J gene: TRBJ2-7; D gene: TRBD1; clone size: -; CDR3 protein: CASSQGQGEVYEQYF; CDR3 DNA: TGCGCCAGCAGCCAAGGACAGGGTGAGGTGTACGAGCAGTACTTC
V gene: TRBV29-1; J gene: TRBJ2-7; D gene: TRBD1; clone size: -; CDR3 protein: CSTGQGEGEQYF; CDR3 DNA: TGCAGCACAGGACAGGGCGAGGGCGAGCAGTACTTC
V gene: TRBV7-2; J gene: TRBJ2-1; D gene: -; clone size: -; CDR3 protein: CASSIRTGSSYNEQFF; CDR3 DNA: TGTGCCAGCAGCATCCGAACAGGAAGCTCCTACAATGAGCAGTTCTTC
V gene: TRBV11-1; J gene: TRBJ1-1; D gene: TRBD1; clone size: -; CDR3 protein: CASSWDRTEAFF; CDR3 DNA: TGTGCCAGCAGCTGGGACAGAACTGAAGCTTTCTTT
V gene: TRBV28; J gene: TRBJ1-4; D gene: TRBD1; clone size: -; CDR3 protein: CASSSGTDEKLFF; CDR3 DNA: TGTGCCAGCAGTTCCGGGACAGATGAAAAACTGTTTTTT
V gene: TRBV5-1; J gene: TRBJ2-3; D gene: -; clone size: once; CDR3 protein: CASSLMPDSTDTQYF; CDR3 DNA: TGCGCCAGCAGCTTGATGCCAGACAGCACAGATACGCAGTATTTT
V gene: TRBV7-2; J gene: TRBJ2-3; D gene: TRBD2; clone size: -; CDR3 protein: CASSLGMGGSRTDTQYF; CDR3 DNA: TGTGCCAGCAGCTTAGGGATGGGCGGGAGCCGCACAGATACGCAGTATTTT
V gene: TRBV5-1; J gene: TRBJ1-2; D gene: TRBD1; clone size: -; CDR3 protein: CASSLVRGQGAGYGYTF; CDR3 DNA: TGCGCCAGCAGCTTAGTACGAGGACAGGGGGCAGGCTATGGCTACACCTTC
V gene: TRBV11-2; J gene: TRBJ2-5; D gene: -; clone size: once; CDR3 protein: CASSYRGFGETQYF; CDR3 DNA: TGTGCCAGCAGCTACCGGGGTTTCGGGGAGACCCAGTACTTC
V gene: TRBV5-1; J gene: TRBJ2-7; D gene: TRBD1; clone size: -; CDR3 protein: CASSGSQGAGNEQYF; CDR3 DNA: TGCGCCAGCAGCGGAAGTCAGGGGGCGGGTAACGAGCAGTACTTC
V gene: TRBV7-9; J gene: TRBJ1-3; D gene: TRBD1; clone size: -; CDR3 protein: CASSETGQGSGNTIYF; CDR3 DNA: TGTGCCAGCAGCGAGACGGGACAGGGGTCTGGAAACACCATATATTTT
V gene: TRBV6-1; J gene: TRBJ1-1; D gene: -; clone size: -; CDR3 protein: CASSEQGREAFF; CDR3 DNA: TGTGCCAGCAGTGAACAAGGACGGGAAGCTTTCTTT
V gene: TRBV5-6; J gene: TRBJ1-1; D gene: -; clone size: -; CDR3 protein: CASSRGLNTEAFF; CDR3 DNA: TGTGCCAGCAGCCGCGGATTGAACACTGAAGCTTTCTTT
V gene: TRBV19; J gene: TRBJ2-2; D gene: -; clone size: -; CDR3 protein: CASRNGAANTGELFF; CDR3 DNA: TGTGCCAGTAGGAATGGGGCAGCTAACACCGGGGAGCTGTTTTTT
V gene: TRBV11-2; J gene: TRBJ2-1; D gene: TRBD2; clone size: once; CDR3 protein: CASSLTSGSSYNEQFF; CDR3 DNA: TGTGCCAGCAGCTTGACTAGCGGGAGCTCCTACAATGAGCAGTTCTTC
V gene: TRBV6-5; J gene: TRBJ1-1; D gene: TRBD1; clone size: -; CDR3 protein: CASSWGQVNTEAFF; CDR3 DNA: TGTGCCAGCAGTTGGGGACAGGTGAACACTGAAGCTTTCTTT
V gene: TRBV10-3; J gene: TRBJ1-1; D gene: TRBD1; clone size: -; CDR3 protein: CAITSDRLTEAFF; CDR3 DNA: TGTGCCATCACCTCGGACAGGCTCACTGAAGCTTTCTTT
V gene: TRBV5-8; J gene: TRBJ2-5; D gene: -; clone size: -; CDR3 protein: CASSHGVTPFEVETQYF; CDR3 DNA: TGTGCCAGCAGCCATGGGGTGACTCCATTCGAGGTGGAGACCCAGTACTTC
V gene: TRBV2; J gene: TRBJ2-1; D gene: TRBD1; clone size: -; CDR3 protein: CASSGTGGYNERFF; CDR3 DNA: TGTGCCAGCAGTGGGACAGGGGGCTACAATGAGCGGTTCTTC
V gene: TRBV6-6; J gene: TRBJ2-1; D gene: -; clone size: -; CDR3 protein: CASSYSGGVPSNEQFF; CDR3 DNA: TGTGCCAGCAGTTACTCGGGTGGGGTCCCTAGCAATGAGCAGTTCTTC